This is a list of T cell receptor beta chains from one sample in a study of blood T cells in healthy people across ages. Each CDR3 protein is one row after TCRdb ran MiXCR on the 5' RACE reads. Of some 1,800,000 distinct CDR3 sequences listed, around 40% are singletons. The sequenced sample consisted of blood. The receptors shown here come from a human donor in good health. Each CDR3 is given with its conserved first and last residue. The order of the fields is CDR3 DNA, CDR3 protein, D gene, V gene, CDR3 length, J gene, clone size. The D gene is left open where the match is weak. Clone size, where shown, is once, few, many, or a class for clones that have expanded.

CDR3nt: TGTGCCACCAGCAGAGAAGGGGGGACAGCCCAAGAGACCCAGTACTTC; CDR3aa: CATSREGGTAQETQYF; d_gene: NA; v_gene: TRBV15; len: 16; j_gene: TRBJ2-5; abundance: NA
CDR3nt: TGTGCCAGCAGGGCTACAGGGATGCGAGAGACCCAGTACTTC; CDR3aa: CASRATGMRETQYF; d_gene: NA; v_gene: TRBV7-2; len: 14; j_gene: TRBJ2-5; abundance: few
CDR3nt: TGTGCCAGCAGTTCCTTCGAGGGACTAGCGGGGAACTTCTACGAGCAGTACTTC; CDR3aa: CASSSFEGLAGNFYEQYF; d_gene: TRBD2; v_gene: TRBV28; len: 18; j_gene: TRBJ2-7; abundance: NA
CDR3nt: TGCAGTGCTAGAGATGAGAGGCGGGCTTGGGCCCAGCATTTT; CDR3aa: CSARDERRAWAQHF; d_gene: NA; v_gene: TRBV20-1; len: 14; j_gene: TRBJ1-5; abundance: NA
CDR3nt: TGTGCCAGCAGCCCCCTACAGGGATCTAGGTCCTACAATGAGCAGTTCTTC; CDR3aa: CASSPLQGSRSYNEQFF; d_gene: NA; v_gene: TRBV6-1; len: 17; j_gene: TRBJ2-1; abundance: NA
CDR3nt: TGTGCCAGCAGCCAAGGCCTGGGACTAGATGGATACAATGAGCAGTTCTTC; CDR3aa: CASSQGLGLDGYNEQFF; d_gene: TRBD2; v_gene: TRBV4-2; len: 17; j_gene: TRBJ2-1; abundance: once
CDR3nt: TGTGCCAGCAGTCTTACAACAGGGAGAGACGAGCAGTACTTC; CDR3aa: CASSLTTGRDEQYF; d_gene: NA; v_gene: TRBV12-3/TRBV12-4; len: 14; j_gene: TRBJ2-7; abundance: NA
CDR3nt: TGTGCCTGGAGTGTAGAAGGGGCGGATACGCAGTATTTT; CDR3aa: CAWSVEGADTQYF; d_gene: NA; v_gene: TRBV30; len: 13; j_gene: TRBJ2-3; abundance: many
CDR3nt: TGTGCCAGCAGTGCCGTCACAACCCTAAACAATGAGCACTTCTTC; CDR3aa: CASSAVTTLNNEHFF; d_gene: NA; v_gene: TRBV28; len: 15; j_gene: TRBJ2-1; abundance: NA
CDR3nt: TGTGCCATCAGTGTTTCGACAGCCTACGAGCAGTACTTC; CDR3aa: CAISVSTAYEQYF; d_gene: NA; v_gene: TRBV10-3; len: 13; j_gene: TRBJ2-7; abundance: NA
CDR3nt: TGTGCCAGCAGTAAGGGGGCCCTAGTTGGACGGGGTGAGCAGTTCTTC; CDR3aa: CASSKGALVGRGEQFF; d_gene: TRBD1; v_gene: TRBV6-6; len: 16; j_gene: TRBJ2-1; abundance: NA
CDR3nt: TGTGCCCGCGGGCCGCTTGGCAATCAGCCCCAGCATTTT; CDR3aa: CARGPLGNQPQHF; d_gene: NA; v_gene: TRBV10-3; len: 13; j_gene: TRBJ1-5; abundance: NA
CDR3nt: TGCGCCAGCAGCCAGGGAAGGACTAGCGGGGGGCCCGGCTCCTACAATGAGCAGTTCTTC; CDR3aa: CASSQGRTSGGPGSYNEQFF; d_gene: TRBD2; v_gene: TRBV4-1; len: 20; j_gene: TRBJ2-1; abundance: few
CDR3nt: TGCAGTGCTACCGAAACGGCCTCTGGGGCCAACGTCCTGACTTTC; CDR3aa: CSATETASGANVLTF; d_gene: NA; v_gene: TRBV20-1; len: 15; j_gene: TRBJ2-6; abundance: NA
CDR3nt: TGCAGTGCTAGGGGAGGGCTAAAAGAGACCCAGTACTTC; CDR3aa: CSARGGLKETQYF; d_gene: TRBD2; v_gene: TRBV20-1; len: 13; j_gene: TRBJ2-5; abundance: few
CDR3nt: TGTGCCAGCATTTCTAGGAGGACAGGGAATGAAAAACTGTTTTTT; CDR3aa: CASISRRTGNEKLFF; d_gene: TRBD1; v_gene: TRBV2; len: 15; j_gene: TRBJ1-4; abundance: NA
CDR3nt: TGTGCCAGCAGCGTACTAGCGGGGGGGCCTGGTGAGCAGTTCTTC; CDR3aa: CASSVLAGGPGEQFF; d_gene: TRBD2; v_gene: TRBV6-1; len: 15; j_gene: TRBJ2-1; abundance: NA
CDR3nt: TGTGCCAGCAGCCCGACGACACGACTGCGTAACACCATATATTTT; CDR3aa: CASSPTTRLRNTIYF; d_gene: NA; v_gene: TRBV7-2; len: 15; j_gene: TRBJ1-3; abundance: NA
CDR3nt: TGTGCCAGCAGTCAAATAATCTACGAGCAGTACTTC; CDR3aa: CASSQIIYEQYF; d_gene: NA; v_gene: TRBV2; len: 12; j_gene: TRBJ2-7; abundance: NA
CDR3nt: TGTGCCAGCAGAATAGCGGGGGCGGATGAGACCCAGTACTTC; CDR3aa: CASRIAGADETQYF; d_gene: TRBD2; v_gene: TRBV7-9; len: 14; j_gene: TRBJ2-5; abundance: few
CDR3nt: TGTGCCACCATCAAGCACGAAGAGACCCAGTACTTC; CDR3aa: CATIKHEETQYF; d_gene: NA; v_gene: TRBV15; len: 12; j_gene: TRBJ2-5; abundance: NA
CDR3nt: TGCAGTGCTAGTCCGACCTTCTCCTATGGCTACACCTTC; CDR3aa: CSASPTFSYGYTF; d_gene: NA; v_gene: TRBV20-1; len: 13; j_gene: TRBJ1-2; abundance: NA